Included here is one T cell receptor (beta chain) sequence, with context. This entry is derived from a study of PD-1 blockade in classical Hodgkin lymphoma. Profiling relied on immunoSEQ multiplex PCR, and the TCRdb table lists in-frame clones only, not all of them. This table holds about 41,000 clones, 69% found once. Time point of the sample: cycle 4 day 1 (C4D1), after more than 5 weeks of nivolumab. All trial patients relapsed after autologous stem cell transplantation. Complete response, partial response or progressive disease was recorded as best response. The germline CDR1 and CDR2 sequences are MNHEY and SVGAGI. The germline V and J ends were trimmed by 5 bases and 0 bases, with 11 bases remaining between them. The length of the CDR3 is 15 residues.

Source: peripheral blood mononuclear cells (PBMCs), taken before the fourth cycle of nivolumab. This sequence originates from a human donor with classical Hodgkin lymphoma. The rearrangement joins TRBV6-5 to TRBJ1-3, with unresolved D. This CDR3 reads CASSSTEFSGNTIYF. In nucleotides, the CDR3 is TGTGCCAGCAGTAGTACAGAATTCTCTGGAAACACCATATATTTT.